These 26 T cell receptor beta chains were all obtained from the same sample, sequenced in a study of blood T cell repertoires in COVID-19. Libraries were prepared by immunoSEQ multiplex PCR; TCRdb keeps only in-frame clonotypes and omits some of them. Here the sample spans approximately 82,000 clones, more than 80% being singletons. Input material: peripheral blood. All receptors come from a human donor in a cohort sampled during active COVID-19.

The chain joins TRBV7-2 to TRBJ2-1; TRBD2 matches 7 bases. Germline lookup yields CDR1 SGHTA and CDR2 FQGNSA. The CDR3 runs to 17 residues. The junction had 14 bases not matched to a gene; V was cut back by 5 bases and J by 4 bases. Written as DNA, the CDR3 is TGTGCCAGCAGCCTGCTTAGGGGCCTAGCGGTTTACAATGAGCAGTTCTTC. Its translation is CASSLLRGLAVYNEQFF.

This chain joins TRBV28 and TRBJ2-1, with D possibly TRBD1 on 5 matching bases. Trimming shortened V by 6 bases and J by 7 bases, and 16 bases separated the two germline ends. Germline V lookup: CDR1 MDHEN, CDR2 SYDVKM. The CDR3 consists of 14 residues. Here the CDR3 DNA reads TGTGCCAGCAGATCCCAGGGTGGCAAGAATGAGCAGTTCTTC. Protein product: CASRSQGGKNEQFF.

The J gene is TRBJ2-3, the V gene TRBV7-9, with D maybe TRBD2 (7 bases). The V gene's germline CDR1 is SEHNR and CDR2 FQNEAQ (reference sequence). V was pared by 8 bases and J by 6 bases, with 18 bases between. This CDR3 has 14 residues. This chain's CDR3 is CASLWGGGYDTQYF. CDR3 nucleotides: TGTGCCAGCTTGTGGGGCGGGGGCTACGATACGCAGTATTTT. Combining the CDR3 with reference TRBV7-9 and TRBJ2-3 gives the whole variable domain DTGVSQNPRHKITKRGQNVTFRCDPISEHNRLYWYRQTLGQGPEFLTYFQNEAQLEKSRLLSDRFSAERPKGSFSTLEIQRTEQGDSAMYLCASLWGGGYDTQYFGPGTRLTVL.

The chain couples TRBV18 to TRBJ1-2; D gene unclear. The CDR3 length is 15 residues. Germline V gene data show CDR1 as KGHSH and CDR2 as LQKENI. V lost 0 bases, J lost 0 bases, and 8 bases lay in between. The CDR3 protein is CASSPPIGTNYGYTF. For the CDR3, the DNA is TGTGCCAGCTCACCACCGATCGGTACTAACTATGGCTACACCTTC.

The chain joins TRBV21-1 to TRBJ2-5; TRBD2, as called in the table, went unchecked against the DNA. TRBV21-1 is tagged as a pseudogene. The length of the CDR3 is 17 residues. The CDR3 DNA reads TGTGCCAGCAGCACGCGACTAGCGGAGGTGAATCAAGAGACCCAGTACTTC. Translating it yields CASSTRLAEVNQETQYF.

The rearrangement joins TRBV24-1 to TRBJ2-4; tentative D call: TRBD2 (6 bases). V dropped 1 base and J dropped 4 bases, with 10 bases sitting between them. The germline V gene has CDR1 KGHDR and CDR2 SFDVKD. CDR3 length: 15 amino acids. DNA of the CDR3: TGTGCCACCAGTGATTTCATCGGAGGGAAAAACATTCAGTACTTC. Translating gives CATSDFIGGKNIQYF.

This chain connects TRBV28 to TRBJ2-1, with 11 bases lining up with TRBD2. Germline V lookup: CDR1 MDHEN, CDR2 SYDVKM. The CDR3 covers 14 residues. V lost 7 bases and J lost 8; bases outside the gene matches: 7. The DNA of the CDR3 is TGTGCCAGCAAGGTAGCGGGGGGGCCGTATGAGCAGTTCTTC. Protein product: CASKVAGGPYEQFF. Drawing the rest from reference TRBV28 and TRBJ2-1, the complete variable domain is DVKVTQSSRYLVKRTGEKVFLECVQDMDHENMFWYRQDPGLGLRLIYFSYDVKMKEKGDIPEGYSVSREKKERFSLILESASTNQTSMYLCASKVAGGPYEQFFGPGTRLTVL.

The gene calls are TRBV7-2 and TRBJ2-5; 7 positions match TRBD2. CDR3 length: 16 residues. V dropped 1 base and J dropped 4; count of bases not matched to a gene: 9. CDR1 and CDR2 from the germline V gene are SGHTA and FQGNSA. CDR3 region: CASSLVRTSGVETQYF. CDR3 nucleotides: TGTGCCAGCAGCTTAGTTCGTACGAGCGGGGTAGAGACCCAGTACTTC.

V usage is TRBV6-5 and J usage is TRBJ1-2, with TRBD1 identical over 8 bases. Per germline, CDR1 MNHEY and CDR2 SVGAGI. V was pared by 6 bases and J by 6 bases, with 6 bases of the junction left unmatched. This CDR3 has 13 amino acids. The CDR3 sequence: CASRTQGENGYTF. DNA for the CDR3: TGTGCCAGCAGAACACAGGGGGAAAATGGCTACACCTTC.

The CDR3 sequence is CASSLGASGGYEQYF. CDR3 coding DNA: TGCGCCAGCAGCTTAGGGGCTAGCGGGGGTTACGAGCAGTACTTC. The chain is built from TRBV5-1 and TRBJ2-7; TRBD2 matches 10 bases. The CDR3 totals 15 residues. The germline V gene has CDR1 SGHRS and CDR2 YFSETQ. The junction had 6 bases not matched to a gene; V was cut back by 2 bases and J by 4 bases.

The V gene is TRBV5-6, the J gene TRBJ1-3; 7 nucleotides line up with TRBD1. Germline-derived CDR1 and CDR2 are SGHDT and YYEEEE. This CDR3 is 15 amino acids long. J gave up 4 bases and V 4 bases, and 8 bases lay outside the gene matches. The CDR3 nucleotides read TGTGCCAGCAGCCGACAGGGCTTACAAGGAAACACCATATATTTT. Translation gives CASSRQGLQGNTIYF. Full variable domain (remainder filled in from reference TRBV5-6 and TRBJ1-3): DAGVTQSPTHLIKTRGQQVTLRCSPKSGHDTVSWYQQALGQGPQFIFQYYEEEERQRGNFPDRFSGHQFPNYSSELNVNALLLGDSALYLCASSRQGLQGNTIYFGEGSWLTVV.

The chain links TRBV3-1 (or the pseudogene TRBV3-2) to TRBJ2-7; D perhaps matches TRBD2 (6 bases). The CDR3 runs to 12 residues. Germline CDR1 reads LGHDT; CDR2 reads YNNKEL (reference sequence). V was pared by 6 bases and J by 4 bases, with 10 bases between. CDR3 nucleotides: TGTGCCAGCAGTCCGGGGGAGTACGAGCAGTACTTC. It specifies CASSPGEYEQYF.

The rearrangement joins TRBV29-1 to TRBJ2-2; the match to TRBD2 covers 8 bases. Germline V gives CDR1 SQVTM, CDR2 ANQGSEA. This CDR3 is 15 amino acids long. V gave up 5 bases and J gave up 3 bases; unmatched junction bases: 8. CDR3 in amino acids: CSVRGGGPYTGELFF. CDR3 DNA: TGCAGCGTTAGGGGCGGGGGGCCCTACACCGGGGAGCTGTTTTTT.

The CDR3 DNA is TGTGCCAGCAGCTTCGGGACAGCGGATTACAATGAGCAGTTCTTC. Its protein product is CASSFGTADYNEQFF. The chain uses TRBV7-2 and TRBJ2-1; TRBD1 matches 7 bases. V lost 3 bases to trimming and J lost 4 bases; unmatched junction nucleotides: 6. This CDR3 comprises 15 residues. Germline V gene sequence: CDR1 SGHTA, CDR2 FQGNSA.

The rearrangement joins TRBV27 to TRBJ2-7; 8 positions match TRBD1. V shed 4 bases, J shed 1 base, and the junction held 9 bases outside the gene matches. Germline V lookup: CDR1 MNHEY, CDR2 SMNVEV (reference sequence). CDR3 length: 16 amino acids. CDR3 in amino acids: CASSSDWTGISYEQYF. CDR3 DNA sequence: TGTGCCAGCAGTTCCGATTGGACAGGGATATCCTACGAGCAGTACTTC.

This clone was seen more than once but under ten times. The rearrangement joins TRBV18 to TRBJ2-5; the D is unclear. The ends were cut back, 3 bases at V and 7 bases at J, with 12 bases in the middle. The CDR3 length is 13 residues. Germline CDR1 KGHSH, CDR2 LQKENI. CDR3 sequence: CASSPPSSGTQYF. CDR3 nucleotide sequence: TGTGCCAGCTCACCCCCAAGCTCGGGGACCCAGTACTTC. The full variable domain, with the rest looked up from reference TRBV18 and TRBJ2-5, is NAGVMQNPRHLVRRRGQEARLRCSPMKGHSHVYWYRQLPEEGLKFMVYLQKENIIDESGMPKERFSAEFPKEGPSILRIQQVVRGDSAAYFCASSPPSSGTQYFGPGTRLLVL.

The rearrangement links TRBV27 to TRBJ1-6, with TRBD1 matching 8 bases. Germline V gene sequence: CDR1 MNHEY, CDR2 SMNVEV (reference sequence). Trimming removed 6 bases from V and 5 bases from J; junction bases left unmatched: 3. This CDR3 has 14 amino acids. Here the CDR3 reads CASRQGANNSPLHF. Written as DNA, the CDR3 is TGTGCCAGCAGGCAGGGGGCGAATAATTCACCCCTCCACTTT.

V is TRBV14 and J is TRBJ1-6; 9 nucleotides agree with TRBD1. V shed 3 bases and J 7 bases; nucleotides not matched to a gene: 4. Per germline, CDR1 SGHDN and CDR2 FVKESK. CDR3 size: 15 residues. The CDR3, as DNA: TGTGCCAGCAGCCAGTGGACAGGGGTCAATTCACCCCTCCACTTT. Translating it yields CASSQWTGVNSPLHF.

The rearrangement joins TRBV11-2 to TRBJ1-3, with D unclear. The CDR3 length is 15 residues. V was pared by 4 bases and J by 0 bases, with 10 bases between. Germline V gene data show CDR1 as SGHAT and CDR2 as FQNNGV. The CDR3 DNA reads as TGTGCCAGCAGCTCGGACTCCTACTCTGGAAACACCATATATTTT. Residues: CASSSDSYSGNTIYF.

The chain couples TRBV19 to TRBJ1-5; D unclear. This CDR3 is built from 15 residues. Germline CDR1 LNHDA, CDR2 SQIVND (reference sequence). The V and J ends lost 3 bases and 0 bases respectively, with 9 bases between them. CDR3 in amino acids: CASSMRHLSNQPQHF. In DNA form, the CDR3 reads TGTGCCAGTAGTATGCGACACCTTAGCAATCAGCCCCAGCATTTT. The whole variable domain, remainder taken from reference TRBV19 and TRBJ1-5, is DGGITQSPKYLFRKEGQNVTLSCEQNLNHDAMYWYRQDPGQGLRLIYYSQIVNDFQKGDIAEGYSVSREKKESFPLTVTSAQKNPTAFYLCASSMRHLSNQPQHFGDGTRLSIL.

V is TRBV20-1 and J is TRBJ1-2, with D possibly being TRBD1 (5 bases). This CDR3 comprises 14 residues. Trimming removed 6 bases at V and 1 base at J, with 15 bases between. Germline-derived CDR1 and CDR2 are DFQATT and SNEGSKA (reference sequence). The CDR3 nucleotides read TGCAGTGCCAGTGCCCCCCAGGGTAACTATGGCTACACCTTC. Amino acids: CSASAPQGNYGYTF.

V is TRBV7-9 and J is TRBJ2-2; TRBD1 matches at 9 bases. Unmatched junction bases numbered 0, after V lost 1 base and J lost 3 bases. Germline assignment: CDR1 SEHNR and CDR2 FQNEAQ (reference sequence). The CDR3 totals 15 residues. The DNA of the CDR3 is TGTGCCAGCAGCTTAGGGACAGGGGACACCGGGGAGCTGTTTTTT. Its protein is CASSLGTGDTGELFF.

This sequence joins TRBV2 and TRBJ2-5; 7 bases agree with TRBD1. Germline CDR1 and CDR2: SNHLY and FYNNEI. The J segment lost 5 bases and the V segment lost 7 bases, leaving 7 bases of the junction unmatched. This CDR3 has 13 residues. CDR3 in amino acids: CASTRGPGETQYF. For the CDR3, the DNA is TGTGCCAGCACTAGGGGGCCGGGGGAGACCCAGTACTTC.

The J gene is TRBJ1-1, the V gene TRBV19; D not certain. The CDR3 is 12 residues long. Germline assignment: CDR1 LNHDA and CDR2 SQIVND (reference sequence). V was trimmed by 1 base and J by 4 bases, leaving 4 bases between them. The CDR3 nucleotides are TGTGCCAGTAGTATAGCCGGCACTGAAGCTTTCTTT. It yields the protein CASSIAGTEAFF.

As regards this clone: Germline and junction disagree at one end, which may indicate a read error. The genes are TRBV7-7 and TRBJ2-7, with D maybe TRBD2 (6 bases). Germline V CDR1 and CDR2: SSHAT, FNYEAQ (reference sequence). The CDR3 runs 15 residues. DNA of the CDR3: TGTGCTAGCAGTCCCGGGGCAGGGACTTCCTACGAGCAGTACTTC. It translates to CASSPGAGTSYEQYF.

This rearrangement joins TRBV2 to TRBJ2-5; TRBD2 aligns across 9 bases. Unmatched junction bases numbered 11, after V lost 2 bases and J lost 1 base. The length of the CDR3 is 18 residues. CDR1 and CDR2 (germline): SNHLY, FYNNEI. The CDR3 coding sequence is TGTGCCAGCAGTGAACTGGTAGCGGGGGCACCTTCCCAAGAGACCCAGTACTTC. This gives the protein CASSELVAGAPSQETQYF.